These 20 T cell receptor beta chains were all obtained from the same sample, sequenced in a study of blood T cell repertoires in COVID-19. Clones were read by immunoSEQ multiplex PCR, and TCRdb kept only the in-frame ones, dropping some. The sample includes approximately 300,000 clones, more than 90% of them seen just once. The source material was PBMCs or T cells enriched from blood (not recorded which). All receptors come from a man aged 60-69 years who had recovered from COVID-19.

The chain is built from TRBV5-1 and TRBJ1-2, with 8 bases fitting TRBD1. This CDR3 comprises 14 residues. The germline V gene has CDR1 SGHRS and CDR2 YFSETQ. V shed 4 bases, J shed 4 bases, and the junction held 6 bases outside the gene matches. DNA for the CDR3: TGCGCCAGCAGCATAGGACAGGGACCCTATGGCTACACCTTC. This codes for CASSIGQGPYGYTF.

This chain links TRBV3-1 (or the pseudogene TRBV3-2) with TRBJ1-3; D is unresolved. V lost 0 bases, J lost 3 bases, and 6 bases lay in between. The CDR3 has 14 amino acids. Germline CDR1 LGHDT, CDR2 YNNKEL (reference sequence). The CDR3 spells CASSQDQVGNTIYF. The DNA for the CDR3 is TGTGCCAGCAGCCAAGATCAGGTTGGAAACACCATATATTTT.

The CDR3 sequence: CASSPSWRGSQETQYF. In DNA, the CDR3 is TGCGCCAGCAGCCCCTCCTGGCGGGGGTCACAAGAGACCCAGTACTTC. The V gene is TRBV4-1, the J gene TRBJ2-5; TRBD2 agrees at 7 bases. Germline assignment: CDR1 MGHRA and CDR2 YSYEKL. V lost 4 bases and J lost 2; bases outside the gene matches: 10. This CDR3 comprises 16 residues.

This sequence joins TRBV13 and TRBJ1-1, with D tentatively TRBD1 (5 bases). CDR1 is PRHDT, CDR2 FYEKMQ, per germline (reference sequence). The CDR3 runs to 14 residues. V dropped 0 bases and J dropped 2 bases, with 7 bases sitting between them. CDR3 region: CASSLGTANTEAFF. Written as DNA, the CDR3 is TGTGCCAGCAGCTTAGGGACAGCAAACACTGAAGCTTTCTTT.

This chain connects TRBV6-5 to TRBJ1-1; D might be TRBD1 (5 bases). V gave up 2 bases and J gave up 0 bases, with 10 bases separating them. This CDR3 has 15 residues. CDR1 is MNHEY and CDR2 is SVGAGI in the germline V gene. This CDR3 reads CASSYPKTVNTEAFF. CDR3 coding DNA: TGTGCCAGCAGTTACCCCAAGACAGTGAACACTGAAGCTTTCTTT.

The rearrangement links TRBV11-2 to TRBJ2-3, with 9 bases lining up with TRBD2. Germline loops: CDR1 SGHAT, CDR2 FQNNGV. Unmatched junction bases numbered 3, after V lost 5 bases and J lost 6 bases. There are 13 residues in the CDR3. The CDR3 DNA reads as TGTGCCAGCAGCCCTAGCGGGGTTGATACGCAGTATTTT. It encodes CASSPSGVDTQYF.

This sequence joins TRBV7-9 and TRBJ1-3; D is perhaps TRBD1 (6 bases). V lost 4 bases and J 0 bases, leaving 13 bases between the germline ends. Germline CDR1 SEHNR, CDR2 FQNEAQ (reference sequence). This CDR3 is 16 amino acids long. CDR3 sequence: CASSSPGATSGNTIYF. CDR3 nucleotides: TGTGCCAGCAGCTCCCCAGGGGCCACCTCTGGAAACACCATATATTTT.

The rearrangement uses TRBV4-2 and TRBJ1-2; D ambiguous. The CDR3 extends over 15 amino acids. Trimming pared 0 bases from V and 5 bases from J, leaving 13 bases between. Germline V lookup: CDR1 LGHNA, CDR2 YNFKEQ. CDR3 loop: CASSQDLRGDYGYTF. In DNA form, the CDR3 reads TGTGCCAGCAGCCAAGATCTGCGGGGAGATTATGGCTACACCTTC.

The chain couples TRBV7-9 to TRBJ1-1; 9 bases fit TRBD1. V shed 5 bases and J 5 bases; nucleotides not matched to a gene: 9. The CDR3 is made up of 15 amino acids. In germline, CDR1 is SEHNR, CDR2 FQNEAQ (reference sequence). CDR3 sequence reads: CASSLRDREGTEAFF. For the CDR3, the DNA is TGTGCCAGCAGCCTCAGGGACAGGGAAGGGACTGAAGCTTTCTTT.

V and J are TRBV5-1 and TRBJ2-1; 11 nucleotides align to TRBD2. Trimming cost V 3 bases and J 3 bases; bases outside gene matches: 5. Germline V lookup: CDR1 SGHRS, CDR2 YFSETQ. This CDR3 comprises 16 residues. In DNA, the CDR3 is TGCGCCAGCAGCTGGGACCTAGCGGGAGGCTACAATGAGCAGTTCTTC. It specifies CASSWDLAGGYNEQFF.

The CDR3 reads CASSPYPGQAYEQYF. In nucleotides, the CDR3 is TGTGCCAGCAGCCCCTATCCGGGACAGGCCTACGAGCAGTACTTC. The chain has TRBV5-6 and TRBJ2-7, with 8 bases lining up with TRBD1. The CDR3 contains 15 residues. The ends lost 4 bases at V and 2 bases at J; junction bases unmatched: 8. Germline loops: CDR1 SGHDT, CDR2 YYEEEE.

The chain employs TRBV2 and TRBJ2-5; 9 nucleotides line up with TRBD1. The length of the CDR3 is 13 residues. Unmatched junction bases numbered 6, after V lost 8 bases and J lost 5 bases. Germline values: CDR1 SNHLY, CDR2 FYNNEI. CDR3 in DNA: TGTGCCAGCTCGGACAGGGGCACGGAGACCCAGTACTTC. This codes for CASSDRGTETQYF. The variable domain in full, completed from reference TRBV2 and TRBJ2-5, reads EPEVTQTPSHQVTQMGQEVILRCVPISNHLYFYWYRQILGQKVEFLVSFYNNEISEKSEIFDDQFSVERPDGSNFTLKIRSTKLEDSAMYFCASSDRGTETQYFGPGTRLLVL.

The chain recombines TRBV4-1 with TRBJ1-4; D gene uncertain. Trimming removed 1 base at V and 8 bases at J, with 17 bases between. CDR1 MGHRA and CDR2 YSYEKL come from the germline V gene. CDR3 length: 16 amino acids. The chain's CDR3 is CASSQAPSGRREKLFF. The CDR3 region has the DNA TGCGCCAGCAGCCAAGCTCCATCGGGTAGGCGAGAAAAACTGTTTTTT.

The V and J genes are TRBV7-3 and TRBJ2-3; 8 nucleotides match TRBD1. V dropped 5 bases and J dropped 0; count of bases not matched to a gene: 10. The CDR3 consists of 17 residues. Germline assignment: CDR1 SGHTA and CDR2 FQGTGA. CDR3 sequence reads: CASSPSGRGLSTDTQYF. CDR3 DNA sequence: TGTGCCAGCAGCCCTTCGGGCAGGGGGCTTAGCACAGATACGCAGTATTTT.

The chain links TRBV24-1 to TRBJ1-5, with D maybe TRBD1 (5 bases). The CDR3 totals 14 residues. V lost 5 bases and J 9 bases, leaving 16 bases between the germline ends. CDR1 and CDR2 from the germline V gene are KGHDR and SFDVKD. CDR3 sequence reads: CATSGGIRSAPQHF. The DNA of the CDR3 is TGTGCCACCAGTGGGGGCATTCGGTCCGCGCCCCAGCATTTT.

The genes are TRBV27 and TRBJ2-7; possible D gene TRBD1, 5 bases. Germline assignment: CDR1 MNHEY and CDR2 SMNVEV (reference sequence). The V end was cut by 4 bases, the J end by 0 bases, with 19 bases between. The CDR3 runs to 17 residues. DNA of the CDR3: TGTGCCAGCAGTTCCACCCCACCTGCCACAGGCTCCTACGAGCAGTACTTC. It translates to CASSSTPPATGSYEQYF.

This rearrangement joins TRBV27 to TRBJ1-2; D is perhaps TRBD1 (5 bases). This CDR3 is built from 15 residues. The germline gives CDR1 MNHEY, CDR2 SMNVEV (reference sequence). V lost 1 base and J 2 bases, leaving 11 bases between the germline ends. The CDR3 DNA follows: TGTGCCAGCAGTTTATACACAGGACAAAACTATGGCTACACCTTC. It yields the protein CASSLYTGQNYGYTF.

For this clone: This sample includes further DNA sequences coding for the same CDR3. The V gene is TRBV2, the J gene TRBJ1-5; D might be TRBD1 (5 bases). Germline loops: CDR1 SNHLY, CDR2 FYNNEI. The ends were cut back, 8 bases at V and 0 bases at J, with 8 bases in the middle. The CDR3 length is 13 residues. The CDR3 reads CASGRGSNQPQHF. CDR3 nucleotide sequence: TGTGCCAGCGGAAGGGGTAGCAATCAGCCCCAGCATTTT.

This clone was counted ten times or more. The chain joins TRBV7-9 to TRBJ2-1, with 9 bases identical to TRBD2. V gave up 2 bases and J gave up 4 bases; unmatched junction bases: 6. The CDR3 loop spans 16 amino acids. The germline V gene encodes CDR1 SEHNR and CDR2 FQNEAQ (reference sequence). The CDR3 coding sequence is TGTGCCAGCAGCTTAACGCGGGAGGGCTTTTACAATGAGCAGTTCTTC. Translation gives CASSLTREGFYNEQFF.

This sequence joins TRBV7-2 and TRBJ1-1, with TRBD1 matching over 9 bases. The CDR3 covers 16 residues. CDR1 and CDR2 (germline): SGHTA, FQGNSA. V lost 5 bases and J lost 5; bases outside the gene matches: 12. This CDR3 is CASSTLGQGSRTEAFF. CDR3 nucleotides: TGTGCCAGCAGCACGCTCGGACAGGGGAGTCGAACTGAAGCTTTCTTT.